This passage covers 8 T cell receptor beta chains from one sample sequenced in a study of T cells after yellow fever vaccination (dated by TCRdb to 2018 to 2020). This specimen's treatment or condition label, per the study, means: live attenuated yellow fever vaccine strain. Libraries were built with 5' RACE. For sequencing, an Illumina HiSeq 2500 was employed. TCRdb ran its own pipeline on the public reads, namely fastp trimming at Q25 and MiXCR clone calling, and kept in-frame beta chains. Each record represents a unique CDR3 protein, reported with the most common genes and DNA among its rows. Recorded for this sample are 400,000 or so distinct CDR3 sequences; approximately 5.7% of them occurred a single time. 15% of the sample is held by the ten biggest clonotypes. The input for sequencing was PBMCs, taken 5 days after the yellow fever booster vaccination. The receptors originated from a man aged 30 to 39 who received the YFV17D yellow fever vaccine.

Many counts were recorded for this clonotype. J is TRBJ2-5 and V is TRBV20-1; D is uncertain. The CDR3 length is 13 residues. Germline CDR1 is DFQATT and CDR2 is SNEGSKA (reference sequence). Between the trimmed V and J ends, which lost 3 bases and 5 bases, there was a span of 13 bases. Here the CDR3 DNA reads TGCAGTGCTAGGTCCCCGTCCCGGGAGACCCAGTACTTC. Its protein is CSARSPSRETQYF.

The V call is TRBV23-1, the J call TRBJ2-1, with a possible D match to TRBD1 (6 bases). TRBV23-1 carries the ORF label, with uncertain function. V lost 3 bases and J lost 9, with 21 bases in between. CDR3 length equals 16 residues. CDR3 residues: CASSHTGIPKRGEQFF. CDR3 DNA sequence: TGCGCCAGCAGTCACACAGGGATCCCGAAGAGGGGTGAGCAGTTCTTC.

This clonotype was found a few times. V gene TRBV24-1 combines with J gene TRBJ2-5, with 8 bases lining up with TRBD2. The germline CDR1 and CDR2 sequences are KGHDR and SFDVKD. The CDR3 has 16 amino acids. The ends lost 2 bases at V and 4 bases at J; junction bases unmatched: 8. Here the CDR3 reads CATSDYSGTSGETQYF. CDR3 in DNA: TGTGCCACCAGTGATTATAGCGGGACTTCTGGAGAGACCCAGTACTTC.

This clonotype came up many times. The chain carries TRBV20-1 and TRBJ1-1, with D possibly TRBD1 on 5 matching bases. CDR3 length: 13 amino acids. Germline-derived CDR1 and CDR2 are DFQATT and SNEGSKA (reference sequence). V gave up 5 bases and J gave up 0 bases, with 10 bases separating them. CDR3 protein: CSAPGTVNTEAFF. DNA of the CDR3: TGCAGTGCTCCCGGGACGGTGAACACTGAAGCTTTCTTT.

This clonotype was found many times. The CDR3 is CASSPGITGELFF. In DNA form, the CDR3 reads TGTGCCAGCAGTCCAGGGATCACCGGGGAGCTGTTTTTT. The chain links TRBV12-3 or TRBV12-4 to TRBJ2-2; tentative D call: TRBD1 (5 bases). Trimming removed 5 bases at V and 4 bases at J, with 8 bases between. The CDR3 extends over 13 amino acids.

The sample holds many counts of this clonotype. The chain combines TRBV5-6 with TRBJ1-2; 8 bases map to TRBD1. Germline V gives CDR1 SGHDT, CDR2 YYEEEE. The CDR3 totals 14 residues. V lost 1 base, J lost 5 bases, and 4 bases stayed unmatched. CDR3 nucleotide sequence: TGTGCCAGCAGCTTGCAGGGGGCCAATTATGGCTACACCTTC. As protein: CASSLQGANYGYTF.

CDR3 loop: CSVEETGSYEQYF. The CDR3 nucleotides read TGCAGCGTTGAAGAGACAGGCTCCTACGAGCAGTACTTC. The chain carries TRBV29-1 and TRBJ2-7; TRBD1 is a possible D gene (6 bases). V was shortened by 0 bases and J by 0 bases, with 6 bases between the two germline ends. CDR1 is SQVTM and CDR2 is ANQGSEA in the germline V gene. The CDR3 consists of 13 residues.

Many counts were recorded for this clonotype. This chain uses TRBV14 with TRBJ2-2, with D perhaps TRBD2 (5 bases). V gave up 5 bases and J gave up 5 bases, with 9 bases separating them. The CDR3 covers 13 residues. CDR1 and CDR2 (germline): SGHDN, FVKESK. The DNA of the CDR3 is TGTGCCAGCAGCTGGAGGTCTACCGGGGAGCTGTTTTTT. Its protein product is CASSWRSTGELFF.